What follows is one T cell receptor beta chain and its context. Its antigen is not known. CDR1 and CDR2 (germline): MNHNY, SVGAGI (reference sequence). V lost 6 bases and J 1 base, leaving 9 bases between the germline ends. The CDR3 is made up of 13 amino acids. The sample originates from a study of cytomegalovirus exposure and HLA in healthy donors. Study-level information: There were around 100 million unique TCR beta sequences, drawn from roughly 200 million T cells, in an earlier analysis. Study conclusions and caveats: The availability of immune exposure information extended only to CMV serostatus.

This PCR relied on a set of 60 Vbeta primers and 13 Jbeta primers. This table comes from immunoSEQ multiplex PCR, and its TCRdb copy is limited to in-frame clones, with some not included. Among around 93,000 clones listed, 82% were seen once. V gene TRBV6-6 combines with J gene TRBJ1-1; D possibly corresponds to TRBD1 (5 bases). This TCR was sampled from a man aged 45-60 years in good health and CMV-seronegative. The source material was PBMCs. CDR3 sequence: CASRWQGNTEAFF. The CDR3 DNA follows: TGTGCCAGCAGGTGGCAGGGGAACACTGAAGCTTTCTTT.